Listed below are T cell receptor beta chains from one sample, sequenced in a study of blood T cells in healthy people across ages. TCRdb used MiXCR to reprocess the 5' RACE reads, holding one entry per CDR3 protein. The data contain 800,000 to 950,000 distinct CDR3 sequences, about 34% of them singletons. The source material was blood. The receptors stem from a young man in good health. The CDR3 runs from the conserved cysteine through the conserved F or W. A D gene is named only where the DNA matches it firmly. Only part of the rows carry a size: once, few, many, or a class if the clone is expanded.

CDR3aa | CDR3nt | v_gene | abundance | d_gene | len | j_gene
CSARGPERNTEAFF | TGCAGTGCTAGAGGGCCCGAGAGGAACACTGAAGCTTTCTTT | TRBV20-1 | few | - | 14 | TRBJ1-1
CASSSPGQEGRVNYGYTF | TGTGCCAGCAGTTCCCCCGGTCAGGAGGGGAGAGTTAACTATGGCTACACCTTC | TRBV28 | few | - | 18 | TRBJ1-2
CSARDARGAYNEQFF | TGCAGTGCTAGAGATGCCCGGGGAGCCTACAATGAGCAGTTCTTC | TRBV20-1 | - | - | 15 | TRBJ2-1
CASRRAGTGSTEAFF | TGTGCCAGCAGACGAGCCGGGACAGGGAGCACTGAAGCTTTCTTT | TRBV12-3/TRBV12-4 | - | TRBD1 | 15 | TRBJ1-1
CASSQDRGGSKNIQYF | TGTGCCAGCAGCCAAGATCGGGGAGGCAGCAAAAACATTCAGTACTTC | TRBV4-2 | many | - | 16 | TRBJ2-4
CASSYSGGLYYNEQYF | TGTGCCAGCAGTTACTCTGGGGGTCTATACTACAATGAGCAGTACTTC | TRBV6-5 | few | - | 16 | TRBJ2-7
CASSQGMGRSNTDTQYF | TGCGCCAGCAGCCAAGGGATGGGCAGGTCTAACACAGATACGCAGTATTTT | TRBV4-3 | many | - | 17 | TRBJ2-3
CASSREDRGREQYF | TGCGCCAGCAGTAGGGAAGACAGGGGTCGGGAGCAGTACTTC | TRBV5-1 | few | TRBD1 | 14 | TRBJ2-7
CASSPDGSGDNEQFF | TGCGCCAGCAGCCCGGACGGTTCTGGAGACAATGAGCAGTTCTTC | TRBV4-3 | many | - | 15 | TRBJ2-1
CASSYHPGQVAGNEQYF | TGTGCCAGCAGCTATCACCCTGGACAGGTAGCTGGCAATGAGCAGTACTTC | TRBV7-2 | few | TRBD1 | 17 | TRBJ2-5
CASSLIGLLTDTQYF | TGTGCCAGCAGCTTAATAGGACTACTCACAGATACGCAGTATTTT | TRBV7-2 | once | - | 15 | TRBJ2-3
CATSGVGQETQFF | TGTGCCACCAGTGGGGTAGGCCAAGAGACCCAGTTCTTC | TRBV24-1 | - | - | 13 | TRBJ2-1
CASSFGRGGKNIQYF | TGTGCCAGCAGCTTCGGACGAGGGGGGAAAAACATTCAGTACTTC | TRBV3-1 | few | - | 15 | TRBJ2-4
CASSLEGAGACEQYF | TGTGCCAGCAGCTTAGAAGGGGCAGGGGCCTGCGAGCAGTACTTC | TRBV7-2 | once | - | 15 | TRBJ2-7
CASTTPAKTDTQYF | TGTGCCAGCACAACTCCGGCTAAAACAGATACGCAGTATTTT | TRBV6-6 | - | - | 14 | TRBJ2-3
CSVESGGAGQYF | TGCAGCGTTGAATCCGGGGGGGCCGGGCAGTACTTC | TRBV29-1 | few | TRBD2 | 12 | TRBJ2-5
CASSWQGGEAFF | TGCGCCAGCAGCTGGCAGGGTGGGGAAGCTTTCTTT | TRBV4-1 | few | - | 12 | TRBJ1-1
CASSWEAVSYNEQFF | TGCGCCAGCAGCTGGGAGGCGGTCTCCTACAATGAGCAGTTCTTC | TRBV5-1 | - | - | 15 | TRBJ2-1
CASSLAPSNQPQHF | TGTGCCAGCAGCTTAGCCCCGAGCAATCAGCCCCAGCATTTT | TRBV7-2 | - | - | 14 | TRBJ1-5
CSAREGGTGANQPQHF | TGCAGTGCTAGAGAGGGAGGGACAGGGGCCAATCAGCCCCAGCATTTT | TRBV20-1 | - | TRBD1 | 16 | TRBJ1-5
CASSYRGTVNYGYTF | TGCGCCAGCAGCTACCGGGGGACGGTTAACTATGGCTACACCTTC | TRBV5-1 | - | - | 15 | TRBJ1-2
CASSLRTGAPSYGYTF | TGTGCCAGCAGTCTCAGAACAGGGGCCCCTAGCTATGGCTACACCTTC | TRBV12-3/TRBV12-4 | - | TRBD1 | 16 | TRBJ1-2
CSASLGLSAETQYF | TGCAGTGCTAGTCTGGGCCTTAGTGCGGAGACCCAGTACTTC | TRBV20-1 | - | - | 14 | TRBJ2-5
CASSQGGRVGTEAFF | TGTGCCAGCAGCCAGGGAGGTAGGGTGGGCACTGAAGCTTTCTTT | TRBV14 | - | - | 15 | TRBJ1-1
CASSLDGTTVLNQPQHF | TGCGCCAGCAGCTTGGACGGGACAACAGTACTCAATCAGCCCCAGCATTTT | TRBV5-1 | - | - | 17 | TRBJ1-5
CASSPTRGEQFF | TGTGCCAGCAGCCCTACACGGGGTGAGCAGTTCTTC | TRBV3-1 | many | - | 12 | TRBJ2-1
CATKTATDTQYF | TGTGCCACCAAGACCGCCACAGATACGCAGTATTTT | TRBV10-3 | many | - | 12 | TRBJ2-3
CASSSEGGADMQYF | TGTGCCAGCAGTTCAGAAGGGGGGGCAGATATGCAGTATTTT | TRBV12-3/TRBV12-4 | - | - | 14 | TRBJ2-3
CASSLEGNSQPQHF | TGTGCCAGCAGCTTAGAAGGGAATTCTCAGCCCCAGCATTTT | TRBV7-9 | - | - | 14 | TRBJ1-5
CSAPYRGYTEAFF | TGCAGTGCCCCTTACCGGGGGTACACTGAAGCTTTCTTT | TRBV20-1 | - | - | 13 | TRBJ1-1
CSARDRGQGAVGYTF | TGCAGTGCTAGAGATCGCGGACAGGGGGCCGTTGGCTACACCTTC | TRBV20-1 | - | TRBD1 | 15 | TRBJ1-2
CASSFSGDQPQHF | TGTGCCAGCAGTTTTTCAGGGGATCAGCCCCAGCATTTT | TRBV12-3/TRBV12-4 | - | - | 13 | TRBJ1-5
CASSRFETQYF | TGTGCCAGCAGCCGCTTCGAGACCCAGTACTTC | TRBV14 | few | - | 11 | TRBJ2-5
CAIMRQNPSEQFF | TGTGCCATCATGAGACAGAATCCCTCTGAGCAGTTCTTC | TRBV2 | once | - | 13 | TRBJ2-1
CASSSPDRDEAFF | TGTGCCAGCAGTTCCCCCGACAGGGATGAAGCTTTCTTT | TRBV28 | - | TRBD1 | 13 | TRBJ1-1
CASSSTTGGDGDTQYF | TGTGCCAGCAGCTCAACCACAGGGGGCGACGGAGATACGCAGTATTTT | TRBV7-2 | many | TRBD1 | 16 | TRBJ2-3
CASSYFMRELFF | TGTGCCAGCAGTTATTTTATGAGGGAGCTGTTTTTT | TRBV6-2/TRBV6-3 | few | - | 12 | TRBJ2-2
CASSVDGSGNTIYF | TGTGCCAGCAGCGTAGACGGCTCCGGAAACACCATATATTTT | TRBV9 | few | - | 14 | TRBJ1-3
CSVTGKYEQYF | TGCAGCGTGACAGGGAAATACGAGCAGTACTTC | TRBV29-1 | - | TRBD1 | 11 | TRBJ2-7
CASSFGWDEQYF | TGTGCCAGCAGCTTCGGTTGGGACGAGCAGTACTTC | TRBV5-8 | - | - | 12 | TRBJ2-7
CASRSAGQGMTEAFF | TGTGCCAGCAGATCCGCGGGACAGGGGATGACTGAAGCTTTCTTT | TRBV6-5 | once | TRBD1 | 15 | TRBJ1-1
CASSPPRDTQYF | TGTGCCAGCAGCCCCCCTCGAGATACGCAGTATTTT | TRBV7-2 | few | - | 12 | TRBJ2-3
CSALRRGSSTEAFF | TGCAGTGCCCTAAGGAGGGGTTCGTCCACTGAAGCTTTCTTT | TRBV20-1 | - | - | 14 | TRBJ1-1
CSTRDRETHDYGYTF | TGCAGTACACGGGACAGGGAAACCCATGACTATGGCTACACCTTC | TRBV20-1 | - | TRBD1 | 15 | TRBJ1-2
CASSLAQGLDTQYF | TGTGCCAGCAGCTTAGCCCAGGGCTTGGATACGCAGTATTTT | TRBV7-9 | few | - | 14 | TRBJ2-3
CASSRGTLNTGELFF | TGCGCCAGCAGCCGCGGGACCCTTAACACCGGGGAGCTGTTTTTT | TRBV4-1 | few | - | 15 | TRBJ2-2